This T cell receptor beta chain was sequenced in a study of control samples from healthy donors and cancer patients. Germline assignment: CDR1 SGHNT and CDR2 YENEEA. The CDR3 contains 13 residues. Trimming left V 2 bases short and J 4 bases short, with 8 bases between. Libraries were prepared by immunoSEQ multiplex PCR; TCRdb keeps only in-frame clonotypes and omits some of them. The sample yields roughly 95,000 clones, roughly 92% seen once. The sequenced sample consisted of blood. This receptor was obtained from a human donor in good health. The donor label of this sample is uncertain. This sequence joins TRBV11-3 and TRBJ1-1; D not certain. CDR3 nucleotide sequence: TGTGCCAGCAGCTTAAACAGACTCACTGAAGCTTTCTTT. Encoded protein: CASSLNRLTEAFF. Filled out from reference TRBV11-3 and TRBJ1-1, the complete variable domain reads EAGVVQSPRYKIIEKKQPVAFWCNPISGHNTLYWYLQNLGQGPELLIRYENEEAVDDSQLPKDRFSAERLKGVDSTLKIQPAELGDSAVYLCASSLNRLTEAFFGQGTRLTVV.